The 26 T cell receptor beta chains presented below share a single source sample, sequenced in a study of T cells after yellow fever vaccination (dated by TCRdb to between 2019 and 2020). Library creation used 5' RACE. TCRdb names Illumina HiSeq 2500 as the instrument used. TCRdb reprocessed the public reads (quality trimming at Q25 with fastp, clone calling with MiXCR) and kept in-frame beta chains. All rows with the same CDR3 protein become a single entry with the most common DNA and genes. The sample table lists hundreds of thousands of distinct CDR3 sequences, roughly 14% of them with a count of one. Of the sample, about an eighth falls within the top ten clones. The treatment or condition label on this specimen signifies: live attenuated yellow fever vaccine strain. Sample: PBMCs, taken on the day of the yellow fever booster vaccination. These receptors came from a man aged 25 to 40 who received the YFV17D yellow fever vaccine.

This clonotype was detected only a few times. The DNA for the CDR3 is TGTGCCAGCAGCTTAGACTGGACTAGCTTGGGCGAGCAGTACTTC. Encoded protein: CASSLDWTSLGEQYF. J is TRBJ2-7 and V is TRBV11-2; 8 bases line up with TRBD2. Germline CDR1 is SGHAT and CDR2 is FQNNGV. V dropped 0 bases and J dropped 6; count of bases not matched to a gene: 7. The CDR3 is 15 amino acids.

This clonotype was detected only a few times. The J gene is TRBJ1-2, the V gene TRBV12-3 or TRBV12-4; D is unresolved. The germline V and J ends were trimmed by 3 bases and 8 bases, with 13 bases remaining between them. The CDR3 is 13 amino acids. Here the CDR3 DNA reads TGTGCCAGCAGTTTCGTAGACTTCTGGGGCTACACCTTC. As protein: CASSFVDFWGYTF.

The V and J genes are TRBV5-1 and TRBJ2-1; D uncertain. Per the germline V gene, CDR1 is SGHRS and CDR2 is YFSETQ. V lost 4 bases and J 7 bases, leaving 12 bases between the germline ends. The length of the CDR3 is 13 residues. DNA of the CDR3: TGCGCCAGCAGCCGGCCTCCCTTGAATGAGCAGTTCTTC. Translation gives CASSRPPLNEQFF.

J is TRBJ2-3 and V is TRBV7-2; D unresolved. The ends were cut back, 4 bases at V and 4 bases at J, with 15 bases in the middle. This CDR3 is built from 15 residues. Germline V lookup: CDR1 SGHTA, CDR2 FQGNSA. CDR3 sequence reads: CASSSAGPLADTQYF. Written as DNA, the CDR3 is TGTGCCAGCAGCTCGGCCGGTCCCTTGGCAGATACGCAGTATTTT.

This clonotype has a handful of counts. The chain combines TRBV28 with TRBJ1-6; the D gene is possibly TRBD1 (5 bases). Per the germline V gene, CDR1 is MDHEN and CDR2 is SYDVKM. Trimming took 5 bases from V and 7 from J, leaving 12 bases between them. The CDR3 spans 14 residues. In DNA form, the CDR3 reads TGTGCCAGCAGTCCGCAGGGTCCAAATTCACCCCTCCACTTT. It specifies CASSPQGPNSPLHF. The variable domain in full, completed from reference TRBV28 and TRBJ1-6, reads DVKVTQSSRYLVKRTGEKVFLECVQDMDHENMFWYRQDPGLGLRLIYFSYDVKMKEKGDIPEGYSVSREKKERFSLILESASTNQTSMYLCASSPQGPNSPLHFGNGTRLTVT.

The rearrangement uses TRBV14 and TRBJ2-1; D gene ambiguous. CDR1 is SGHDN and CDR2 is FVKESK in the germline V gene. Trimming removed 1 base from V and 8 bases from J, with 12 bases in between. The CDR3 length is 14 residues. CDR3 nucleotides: TGTGCCAGCAGCCAAGTAAGCACCCGCCATGAGCAGTTCTTC. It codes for CASSQVSTRHEQFF.

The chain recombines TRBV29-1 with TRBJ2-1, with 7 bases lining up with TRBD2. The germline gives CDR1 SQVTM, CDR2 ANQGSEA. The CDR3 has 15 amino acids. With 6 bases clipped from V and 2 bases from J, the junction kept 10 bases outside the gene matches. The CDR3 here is CSVDTSETTYNEQFF. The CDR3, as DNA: TGCAGCGTAGATACTAGCGAGACCACCTACAATGAGCAGTTCTTC.

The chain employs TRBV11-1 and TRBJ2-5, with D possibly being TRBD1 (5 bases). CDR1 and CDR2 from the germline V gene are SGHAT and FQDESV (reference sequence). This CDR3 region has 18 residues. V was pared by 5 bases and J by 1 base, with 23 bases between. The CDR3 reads CASSHPYDRLLIQETQYF. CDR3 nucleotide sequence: TGTGCCAGCAGCCACCCCTACGACAGACTTTTAATCCAAGAGACCCAGTACTTC.

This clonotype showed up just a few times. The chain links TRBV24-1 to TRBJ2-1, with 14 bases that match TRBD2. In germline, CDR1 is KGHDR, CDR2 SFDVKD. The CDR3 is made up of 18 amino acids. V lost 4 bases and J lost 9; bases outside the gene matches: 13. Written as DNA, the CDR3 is TGTGCCACCAGTGAGACTCCGGGACTAGCGGGAGAAAGGGGTGAGCAGTTCTTC. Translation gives CATSETPGLAGERGEQFF.

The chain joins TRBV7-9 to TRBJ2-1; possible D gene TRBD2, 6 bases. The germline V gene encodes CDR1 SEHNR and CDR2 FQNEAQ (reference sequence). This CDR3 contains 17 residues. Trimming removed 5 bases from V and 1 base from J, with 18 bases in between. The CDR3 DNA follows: TGTGCCAGCAGCACTCGAAAGGGACTCGATTCCTACAATGAGCAGTTCTTC. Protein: CASSTRKGLDSYNEQFF.

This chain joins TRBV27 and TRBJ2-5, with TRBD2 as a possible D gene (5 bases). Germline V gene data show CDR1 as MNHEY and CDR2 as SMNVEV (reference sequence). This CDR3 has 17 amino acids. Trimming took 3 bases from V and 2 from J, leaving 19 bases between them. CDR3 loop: CASSFARPSQNQETQYF. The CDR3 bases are TGTGCCAGCAGTTTCGCGAGGCCTAGCCAAAATCAAGAGACCCAGTACTTC.

The CDR3 here is CASSLFGGNSPLHF. The DNA for the CDR3 is TGCGCCAGCAGCTTGTTTGGTGGTAATTCACCCCTCCACTTT. The chain recombines TRBV5-1 with TRBJ1-6; D is uncertain. The germline V gene has CDR1 SGHRS and CDR2 YFSETQ. CDR3 length: 14 residues. V was clipped by 1 base and J by 6 bases, with 8 bases between them. The variable domain in full, with the rest retrieved from reference TRBV5-1 and TRBJ1-6, is KAGVTQTPRYLIKTRGQQVTLSCSPISGHRSVSWYQQTPGQGLQFLFEYFSETQRNKGNFPGRFSGRQFSNSRSEMNVSTLELGDSALYLCASSLFGGNSPLHFGNGTRLTVT.

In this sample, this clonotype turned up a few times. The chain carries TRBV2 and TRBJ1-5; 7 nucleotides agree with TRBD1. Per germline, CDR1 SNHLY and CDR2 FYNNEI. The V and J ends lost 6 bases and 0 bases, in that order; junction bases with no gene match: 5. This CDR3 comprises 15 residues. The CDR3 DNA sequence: TGTGCCAGCAGCCGCCAGGGGGGTAGCAATCAGCCCCAGCATTTT. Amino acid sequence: CASSRQGGSNQPQHF. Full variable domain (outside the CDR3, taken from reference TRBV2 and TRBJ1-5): EPEVTQTPSHQVTQMGQEVILRCVPISNHLYFYWYRQILGQKVEFLVSFYNNEISEKSEIFDDQFSVERPDGSNFTLKIRSTKLEDSAMYFCASSRQGGSNQPQHFGDGTRLSIL.

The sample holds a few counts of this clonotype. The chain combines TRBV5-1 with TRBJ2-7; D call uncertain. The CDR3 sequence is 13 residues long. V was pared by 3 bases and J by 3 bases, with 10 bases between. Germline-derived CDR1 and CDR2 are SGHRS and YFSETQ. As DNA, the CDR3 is TGCGCCAGCAGCTGGGGATTACTCTACGAGCAGTACTTC. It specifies CASSWGLLYEQYF.

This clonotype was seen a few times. CDR3 DNA sequence: TGTGCCAGCTCACCACCGACTAGCGGGAGAGATACGCAGTATTTT. This codes for CASSPPTSGRDTQYF. V usage is TRBV18 and J usage is TRBJ2-3, with TRBD2 identical over 12 bases. J lost 5 bases, V lost 0 bases, and 0 bases had no gene match. The germline gives CDR1 KGHSH, CDR2 LQKENI. The CDR3 runs 15 residues.

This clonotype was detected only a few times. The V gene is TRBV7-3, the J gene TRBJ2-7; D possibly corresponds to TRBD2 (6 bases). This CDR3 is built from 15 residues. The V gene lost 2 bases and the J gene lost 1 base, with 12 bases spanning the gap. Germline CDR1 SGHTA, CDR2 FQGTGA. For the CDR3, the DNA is TGTGCCAGCAGCTTAGGGGCGGGACGTTCCTACGAGCAGTACTTC. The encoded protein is CASSLGAGRSYEQYF.

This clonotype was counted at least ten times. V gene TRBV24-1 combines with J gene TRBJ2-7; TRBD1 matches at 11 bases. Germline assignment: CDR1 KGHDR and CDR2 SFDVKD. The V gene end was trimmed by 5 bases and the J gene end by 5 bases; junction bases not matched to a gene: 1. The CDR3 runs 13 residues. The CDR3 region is CATSGTGGNEQYF. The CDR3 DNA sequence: TGTGCCACCAGTGGGACAGGGGGCAACGAGCAGTACTTC.

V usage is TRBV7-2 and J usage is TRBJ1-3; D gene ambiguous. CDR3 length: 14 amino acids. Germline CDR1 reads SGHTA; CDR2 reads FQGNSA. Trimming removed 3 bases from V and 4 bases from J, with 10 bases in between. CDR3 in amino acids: CASSFGLGGNTIYF. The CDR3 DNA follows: TGTGCCAGCAGCTTTGGGCTGGGCGGAAACACCATATATTTT.

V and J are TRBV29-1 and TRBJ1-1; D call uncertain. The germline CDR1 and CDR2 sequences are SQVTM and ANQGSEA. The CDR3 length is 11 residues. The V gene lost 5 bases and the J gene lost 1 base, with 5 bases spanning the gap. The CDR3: CSVSENTEAFF. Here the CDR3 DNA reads TGCAGCGTTTCCGAGAACACTGAAGCTTTCTTT.

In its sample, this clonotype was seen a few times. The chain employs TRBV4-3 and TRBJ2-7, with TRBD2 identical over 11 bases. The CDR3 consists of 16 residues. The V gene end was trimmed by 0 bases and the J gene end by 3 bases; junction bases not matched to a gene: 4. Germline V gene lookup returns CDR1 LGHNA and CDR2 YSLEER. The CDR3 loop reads CASSQDPSGRIYEQYF. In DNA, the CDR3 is TGCGCCAGCAGCCAAGATCCTAGCGGGAGGATCTACGAGCAGTACTTC.

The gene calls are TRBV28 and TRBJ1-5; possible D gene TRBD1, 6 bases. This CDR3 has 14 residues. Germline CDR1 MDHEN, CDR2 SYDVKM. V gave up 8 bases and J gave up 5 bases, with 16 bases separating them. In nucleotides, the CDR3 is TGTGCCAGCGGGGGCTGGGGTGGGCATCAGCCCCAGCATTTT. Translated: CASGGWGGHQPQHF.

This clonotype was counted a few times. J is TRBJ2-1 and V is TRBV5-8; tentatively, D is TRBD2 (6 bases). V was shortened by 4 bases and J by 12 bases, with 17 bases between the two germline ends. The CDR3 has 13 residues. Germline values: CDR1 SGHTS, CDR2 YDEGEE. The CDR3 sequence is CASSGTLYGGQFF. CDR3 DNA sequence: TGTGCCAGCAGCGGGACTCTATATGGGGGGCAGTTCTTC.

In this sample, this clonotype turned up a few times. CDR3 nucleotides: TGTGCCAGCAGCCGGGGGGCCCCTAGCGGGAGAACAGATACGCAGTATTTT. Amino acids: CASSRGAPSGRTDTQYF. The chain joins TRBV9 to TRBJ2-3, with TRBD2 matching over 10 bases. The CDR3 contains 17 residues. Per germline, CDR1 SGDLS and CDR2 YYNGEE. Losses at the gene ends were 4 bases for V and 3 bases for J; bases not matched to a gene: 11. The whole variable domain, filled in from reference TRBV9 and TRBJ2-3, reads DSGVTQTPKHLITATGQRVTLRCSPRSGDLSVYWYQQSLDQGLQFLIQYYNGEERAKGNILERFSAQQFPDLHSELNLSSLELGDSALYFCASSRGAPSGRTDTQYFGPGTRLTVL.

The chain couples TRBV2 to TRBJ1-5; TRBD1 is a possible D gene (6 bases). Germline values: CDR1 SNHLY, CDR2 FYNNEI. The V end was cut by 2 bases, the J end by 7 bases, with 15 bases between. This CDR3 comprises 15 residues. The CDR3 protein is CASSEYRAGRQPQHF. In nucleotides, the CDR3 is TGTGCCAGCAGTGAATACAGGGCAGGAAGGCAGCCCCAGCATTTT.

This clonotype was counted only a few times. Here the CDR3 DNA reads TGTGCCAGCAGGCAAGAACCCGGACAGGGCTCCTACGAGCAGTACTTC. Translating gives CASRQEPGQGSYEQYF. This chain connects TRBV7-9 to TRBJ2-7, with 8 positions matching TRBD1. This CDR3 is built from 16 residues. CDR1 and CDR2 from the germline V gene are SEHNR and FQNEAQ (reference sequence). The V and J ends lost 6 bases and 0 bases, in that order; junction bases with no gene match: 10. The variable domain in full, completed from reference TRBV7-9 and TRBJ2-7, reads DTGVSQNPRHKITKRGQNVTFRCDPISEHNRLYWYRQTLGQGPEFLTYFQNEAQLEKSRLLSDRFSAERPKGSFSTLEIQRTEQGDSAMYLCASRQEPGQGSYEQYFGPGTRLTVT.

The CDR3 spells CASGPRAGNEQFF. The CDR3 DNA sequence: TGTGCTAGTGGTCCGCGAGCGGGAAATGAGCAGTTCTTC. V usage is TRBV12-5 and J usage is TRBJ2-1, with 7 bases aligning to TRBD2. Germline V gives CDR1 LGHNT, CDR2 FRNRAP. The ends lost 5 bases at V and 7 bases at J; junction bases unmatched: 5. This CDR3 is built from 13 residues.